This TCR beta chain was found in a study of T-cell reconstitution after alpha-beta-depleted transplantation in children (dated by TCRdb to between 2015 and 2016). General notes on the study: Using TCR repertoire profiling, the study followed T-cell immune reconstitution in a quantitative way in children after TCRalphabeta/CD19-depleted allogeneic hematopoietic cell transplantation.

Libraries were made using PCR. Sequencing was performed on an Illumina HiSeq 2500. TCR libraries were prepared with molecular barcoding, using unique molecular identifiers to normalize TCRbeta repertoire quantification. The public reads were reanalyzed by TCRdb: fastp trimming at Q25, MiXCR alignment, in-frame beta chains only. Each record represents a unique CDR3 protein, reported with the most common genes and DNA among its rows. Across this sample there are some 350,000 distinct CDR3 sequences, with around 15% seen only once. The leading ten clones occupy approximately 44% of the sample. The sample's treatment or condition label, in plain terms: allogeneic hematopoietic cell transplantation with graft depleted of TCRalphabeta T cells and CD19 B cells. The children who served as transplant recipients had been given grafts of TCRalphabeta/CD19-depleted allogeneic hematopoietic cells. Turning to this clonotype: Which antigen it targets is not known. Base qualities are not at hand, and no much larger clone is one base apart.

Study-wide findings and limitations: In some patients, the high TCRbeta diversity seen at day 60 was put down to recipient T cells and intrathymic progenitors that had survived conditioning. Hyperexpanded clone frequencies declined over subsequent months; after one year, T-cell counts and TCRbeta diversity were mostly attributed to newly produced T cells. The apparently early alphabetaT-cell count recovery about two months after transplant was reportedly dependent on only several hundred rapidly expanded clones derived from non-depleted graft cells.

The origin of this receptor is a male patient aged 2-15 years who had a stem cell transplant for acute lymphoblastic leukemia, so the T cells may come from the graft donor. The sample was PBMCs, mostly from graft donor cells, taken 360 days after TCRalphabeta/CD19-depleted stem cell transplant.

The nucleotide sequence reads as follows: TGTGCCAGCAGCTTGGATCGACTAGCTTTTGATGGCTACACCTTC. This codes for CASSLDRLAFDGYTF. Recombination joined TRBV5-6 with TRBJ1-2, with the D segment identity uncertain. There are 15 amino acids in the CDR3, from cysteine to phenylalanine inclusive. The only DNA kept is the CDR3, 45 bases in frame from the first base. V is reduced by 0 bases and J by 6 bases, leaving a spacing of 15 bases between them. CDR1 and CDR2 were assigned from the germline V gene as SGHDT and YYEEEE.